This T cell receptor beta chain was identified in a study of T-cell reconstitution after alpha-beta-depleted transplantation in children. Points from the study as a whole: Reports say that about two months after transplant, the alpha-beta T cells came out of several hundred graft clones that had expanded. At one year after transplant, newly produced T cells mostly accounted for T-cell counts and diversity.

This clonotype came up a few times. Its antigen is as yet unknown. This CDR3 spans 17 amino acids. The V gene's germline CDR1 is SGHRS and CDR2 YFSETQ. V was clipped by 1 base and J by 5 bases; unmatched bases: 7. TCRbeta library preparation incorporated unique molecular identifiers. TCRdb processed the PCR reads anew with MiXCR; each CDR3 protein has one entry. The sample carries hundreds of thousands of distinct CDR3 sequences, around 10% recorded once. The rearrangement joins TRBV5-1 to TRBJ2-5, with TRBD2 matching 14 bases. The sequence was obtained from a male patient aged 2-9 years who had a stem cell transplant for chronic granulomatous disease, so the T cells may come from the graft donor. The sample in question was peripheral blood, obtained 180 days after TCRalphabeta/CD19-depleted stem cell transplant. CDR3 amino acids: CASSLKGTSGGLETQYF. DNA of the CDR3: TGCGCCAGCAGCTTGAAAGGGACTAGCGGGGGTCTGGAGACCCAGTACTTC.